This T cell receptor beta chain derives from a study of cytomegalovirus exposure and HLA in healthy donors. At the time of sampling, donors were nominally healthy, though unrecorded immune exposures were likely. The PCR employed 60 Vbeta primers together with 13 Jbeta primers. The repertoire was sequenced with immunoSEQ multiplex PCR; TCRdb's copy has only in-frame clones and lacks some. Of over 200,000 clones listed, approximately 87% are singletons. V lost 1 base and J lost 0, with 5 bases in between. Germline V CDR1 and CDR2: SGHAT, FQNNGV. CDR3 length: 14 residues. The sequencing sample was made of PBMCs. This sequence was found in a human donor in good health. V and J are TRBV11-2 and TRBJ2-3, with unresolved D. CDR3 region: CASSLAGSTDTQYF. The CDR3 nucleotides are TGTGCCAGCAGCTTAGCGGGTAGCACAGATACGCAGTATTTT.